Listed below are T cell receptor beta chains from one sample, sequenced in a study of blood T cell repertoires in COVID-19. Measured with immunoSEQ multiplex PCR; TCRdb has only the in-frame clones, and not every one. Of around 230,000 clones in the sample, 87% were seen once. Sample: peripheral blood. Every receptor here comes from a man between 60 and 70 years old who had recovered from COVID-19. The CDR3 runs from the conserved cysteine through the conserved F or W. A D gene is named only where the DNA matches it firmly. Rows give clone size only sometimes, using once, few, many, or a class for an expanded clone.

size	D	V	J	length	CDR3	DNA
NA	TRBD1	TRBV9	TRBJ2-1	15	CASSSQGSSYNEQFF	TGTGCCAGCAGCTCACAGGGGAGCTCCTACAATGAGCAGTTCTTC
NA	TRBD1	TRBV10-3	TRBJ2-6	17	CAIRGDRGYSGANVLTF	TGTGCCATCAGGGGGGACAGGGGATACTCTGGGGCCAACGTCCTGACTTTC
NA	TRBD2	TRBV9	TRBJ2-7	16	CASSVGDGGATYEQYF	TGTGCCAGCAGCGTAGGCGACGGGGGGGCAACCTACGAGCAGTACTTC
once	NA	TRBV30	TRBJ1-2	15	CAWSVRGGEDYGYTF	TGTGCCTGGAGTGTACGGGGGGGAGAGGACTATGGCTACACCTTC
NA	NA	TRBV18	TRBJ1-2	13	CASSRQNLYGYTF	TGTGCCAGCTCACGACAGAACCTCTATGGCTACACCTTC
NA	NA	TRBV6-5	TRBJ2-1	14	CASSQTRGANEQFF	TGTGCCAGCAGTCAGACGCGAGGCGCTAATGAGCAGTTCTTC
NA	NA	TRBV7-9	TRBJ2-2	14	CASSLGVVSGELFF	TGTGCCAGCAGCTTAGGTGTCGTTTCCGGGGAGCTGTTTTTT
NA	NA	TRBV6-2/TRBV6-3	TRBJ1-1	14	CASSYLGEDTEAFF	TGTGCCAGCAGTTACCTAGGGGAGGACACTGAAGCTTTCTTT
NA	NA	TRBV7-9	TRBJ2-7	15	CASSPDRAGRLEQYF	TGTGCCAGCAGCCCTGACAGGGCGGGGAGACTCGAGCAGTACTTC
NA	TRBD2	TRBV6-1	TRBJ2-1	15	CASSTRGEFYNEQFF	TGTGCCAGCAGTACCCGGGGGGAGTTCTACAATGAGCAGTTCTTC
NA	TRBD1	TRBV24-1	TRBJ1-2	14	CATSEGQGAYGYTF	TGTGCCACCAGTGAAGGGCAGGGGGCCTATGGCTACACCTTC
NA	TRBD1	TRBV4-2	TRBJ1-6	17	CASSHGLSGTVNSPLHF	TGTGCCAGCAGCCATGGACTTTCCGGGACAGTGAATTCACCCCTCCACTTT
NA	NA	TRBV6-5	TRBJ1-1	11	CASWGGTEAFF	TGTGCCAGCTGGGGGGGCACTGAAGCTTTCTTT
NA	NA	TRBV5-4	TRBJ1-1	14	CASSLPNMNTEAFF	TGTGCCAGCAGCTTGCCAAACATGAACACTGAAGCTTTCTTT
once	TRBD2	TRBV7-2	TRBJ2-7	14	CASSFSGVIREQYF	TGTGCCAGCAGCTTTAGCGGGGTGATTCGCGAGCAGTACTTC
NA	TRBD2	TRBV27	TRBJ2-1	13	CASSFYGGGEQFF	TGTGCCAGCAGTTTTTATGGGGGGGGTGAGCAGTTCTTC
NA	TRBD2	TRBV4-1	TRBJ2-5	16	CASSHLLAGGQETQYF	TGCGCCAGCAGCCATCTTCTAGCGGGGGGACAAGAGACCCAGTACTTC
NA	TRBD2	TRBV19	TRBJ2-1	16	CASSIWVSGGAREQFF	TGTGCCAGTAGTATTTGGGTTAGCGGGGGGGCCCGTGAGCAGTTCTTC
NA	NA	TRBV24-1	TRBJ1-2	13	CATSARIGGGYTF	TGTGCCACCAGTGCACGTATCGGTGGTGGCTACACCTTC
NA	TRBD2	TRBV19	TRBJ2-5	16	CASSPTSGGAQETQYF	TGTGCCAGTAGTCCGACTAGCGGGGGGGCCCAAGAGACCCAGTACTTC
NA	NA	TRBV7-9	TRBJ1-2	14	CASSLVGGRNGYTF	TGTGCCAGCAGCTTAGTTGGAGGGAGGAATGGCTACACCTTC
NA	TRBD2	TRBV7-8	TRBJ2-7	16	CASSLDFERGLYEQYF	TGTGCCAGCAGCTTAGACTTCGAGCGGGGCCTCTACGAGCAGTACTTC
NA	TRBD1	TRBV12-5	TRBJ2-1	16	CASGLDKGAPGNEQFF	TGTGCTAGTGGTTTGGACAAGGGGGCACCGGGGAATGAGCAGTTCTTC
NA	TRBD1	TRBV24-1	TRBJ2-4	16	CATSDDRSDRGDIQYF	TGTGCCACCAGTGACGATCGATCCGACAGGGGGGACATTCAGTACTTC
NA	NA	TRBV5-4	TRBJ2-7	14	CASSIGGQTYEQYF	TGTGCCAGCAGCATAGGTGGGCAGACCTACGAGCAGTACTTC
NA	NA	TRBV5-4	TRBJ1-2	13	CASSLDRVGGYTF	TGTGCCAGCAGCTTGGACAGGGTCGGCGGCTACACCTTC
NA	TRBD1	TRBV5-8	TRBJ1-5	14	CASSHGQGNQPQHF	TGTGCCAGCAGCCACGGACAGGGCAATCAGCCCCAGCATTTT
few	NA	TRBV4-2	TRBJ1-2	13	CASSQDWGGGYTF	TGTGCCAGCAGCCAAGATTGGGGGGGTGGCTACACCTTC
NA	NA	TRBV2	TRBJ1-5	15	CASSVRTAENQPQHF	TGTGCCAGCAGTGTCAGGACAGCAGAAAATCAGCCCCAGCATTTT
NA	NA	TRBV7-9	TRBJ1-5	15	CASSPPGDGNQPQHF	TGTGCCAGCAGCCCCCCGGGGGATGGCAATCAGCCCCAGCATTTT
NA	NA	TRBV24-1	TRBJ1-2	16	CATSDPSRGPNYGYTF	TGTGCCACCAGTGACCCATCCCGCGGGCCTAACTATGGCTACACCTTC
NA	NA	TRBV6-1	TRBJ1-5	15	CASSEASRGNQPQHF	TGTGCCAGCAGTGAAGCCAGCAGAGGAAATCAGCCCCAGCATTTT
NA	TRBD1	TRBV24-1	TRBJ2-1	16	CATSITGTAYYNEQFF	TGTGCCACCAGTATCACCGGGACAGCCTACTACAATGAGCAGTTCTTC
NA	TRBD1	TRBV3-1/TRBV3-2	TRBJ1-1	17	CASSAILDRGLGTEAFF	TGTGCCAGCAGCGCTATACTGGACAGGGGGCTTGGCACTGAAGCTTTCTTT
NA	TRBD1	TRBV18	TRBJ1-4	15	CASSPRDRGNEKLFF	TGTGCCAGCTCACCACGTGACAGGGGTAATGAAAAACTGTTTTTT
NA	NA	TRBV7-8	TRBJ2-5	15	CASSLDRQVQETQYF	TGTGCCAGCAGCTTAGATCGGCAGGTACAAGAGACCCAGTACTTC
NA	TRBD1	TRBV9	TRBJ1-3	15	CASRQTGGSGNTIYF	TGTGCCAGCAGACAGACAGGGGGCTCTGGAAACACCATATATTTT
NA	NA	TRBV3-1/TRBV3-2	TRBJ2-7	13	CASSLRQSYEQYF	TGTGCCAGCAGCCTCCGACAGTCCTACGAGCAGTACTTC
NA	TRBD1	TRBV2	TRBJ2-2	15	CASSGQGRNTGELFF	TGTGCCAGCAGTGGACAGGGGCGGAACACCGGGGAGCTGTTTTTT
NA	TRBD1	TRBV18	TRBJ1-6	18	CASSPMRKGQGDNSPLHF	TGTGCCAGCTCACCAATGCGAAAGGGACAGGGGGATAATTCACCCCTCCACTTT
NA	NA	TRBV30	TRBJ1-6	15	CAWTLGAAPNSPLHF	TGTGCCTGGACTTTAGGTGCGGCCCCTAATTCACCCCTCCACTTT
NA	NA	TRBV9	TRBJ2-3	15	CASSVGAGSTDTQYF	TGTGCCAGCAGCGTAGGGGCCGGTAGCACAGATACGCAGTATTTT
NA	TRBD2	TRBV15	TRBJ2-2	16	CATSRQTSGGFGELFF	TGTGCCACCAGCAGACAGACTAGCGGGGGGTTCGGGGAGCTGTTTTTT